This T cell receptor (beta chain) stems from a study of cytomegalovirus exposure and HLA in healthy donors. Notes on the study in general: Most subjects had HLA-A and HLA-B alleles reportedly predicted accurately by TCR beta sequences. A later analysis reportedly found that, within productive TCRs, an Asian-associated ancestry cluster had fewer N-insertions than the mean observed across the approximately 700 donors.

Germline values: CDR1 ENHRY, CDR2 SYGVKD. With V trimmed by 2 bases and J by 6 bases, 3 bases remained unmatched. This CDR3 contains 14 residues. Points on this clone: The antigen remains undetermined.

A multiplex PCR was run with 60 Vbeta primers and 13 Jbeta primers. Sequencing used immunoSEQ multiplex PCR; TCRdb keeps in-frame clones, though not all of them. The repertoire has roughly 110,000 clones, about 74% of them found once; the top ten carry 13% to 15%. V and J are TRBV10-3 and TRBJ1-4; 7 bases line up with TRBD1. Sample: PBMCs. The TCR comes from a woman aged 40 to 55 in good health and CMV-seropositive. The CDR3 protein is CAISENRGHEKLFF. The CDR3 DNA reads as TGTGCCATCAGTGAGAACAGGGGTCATGAAAAACTGTTTTTT.